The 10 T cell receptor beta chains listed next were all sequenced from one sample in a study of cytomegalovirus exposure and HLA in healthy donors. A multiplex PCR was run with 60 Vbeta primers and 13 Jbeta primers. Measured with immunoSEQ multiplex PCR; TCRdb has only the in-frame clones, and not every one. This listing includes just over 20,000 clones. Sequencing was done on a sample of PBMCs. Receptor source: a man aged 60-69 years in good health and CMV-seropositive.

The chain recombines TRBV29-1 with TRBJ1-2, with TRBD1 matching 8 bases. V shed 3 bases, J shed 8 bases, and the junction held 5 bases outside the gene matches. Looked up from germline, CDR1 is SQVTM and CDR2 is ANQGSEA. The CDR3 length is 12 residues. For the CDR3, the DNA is TGCAGCGTTGACCGGACAGGGCAGGGCTACACCTTC. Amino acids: CSVDRTGQGYTF.

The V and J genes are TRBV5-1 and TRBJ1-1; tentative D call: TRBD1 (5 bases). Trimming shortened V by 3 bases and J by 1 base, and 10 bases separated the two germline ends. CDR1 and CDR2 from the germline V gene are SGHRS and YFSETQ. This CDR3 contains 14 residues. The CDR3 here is CASSSTDRNTEAFF. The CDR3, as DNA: TGCGCCAGCAGCTCGACCGACAGGAACACTGAAGCTTTCTTT.

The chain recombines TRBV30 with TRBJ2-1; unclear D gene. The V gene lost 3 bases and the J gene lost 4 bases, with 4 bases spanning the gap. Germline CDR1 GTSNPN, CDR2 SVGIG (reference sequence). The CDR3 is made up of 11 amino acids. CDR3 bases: TGTGCCTGGAGACAATACAATGAGCAGTTCTTC. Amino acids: CAWRQYNEQFF.

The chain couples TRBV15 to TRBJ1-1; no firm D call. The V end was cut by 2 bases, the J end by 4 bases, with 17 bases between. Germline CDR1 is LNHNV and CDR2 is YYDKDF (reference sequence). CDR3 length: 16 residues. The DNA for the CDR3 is TGTGCCACCAGCAGACCCATACAGTTTGGTTCCACTGAAGCTTTCTTT. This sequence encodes CATSRPIQFGSTEAFF.

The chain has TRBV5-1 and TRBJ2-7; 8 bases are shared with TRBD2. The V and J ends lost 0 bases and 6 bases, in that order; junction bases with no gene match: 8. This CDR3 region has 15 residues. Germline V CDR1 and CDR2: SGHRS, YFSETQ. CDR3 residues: CASSLETGRAREQYF. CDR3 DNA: TGCGCCAGCAGCTTGGAGACCGGGAGGGCCCGCGAGCAGTACTTC.

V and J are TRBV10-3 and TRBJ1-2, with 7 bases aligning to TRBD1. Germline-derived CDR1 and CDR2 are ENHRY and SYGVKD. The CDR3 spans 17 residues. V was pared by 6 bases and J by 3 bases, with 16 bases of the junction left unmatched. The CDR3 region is CAIRAWDSVLRDYGYTF. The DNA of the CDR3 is TGTGCCATCAGGGCCTGGGACAGCGTCTTAAGAGACTATGGCTACACCTTC.

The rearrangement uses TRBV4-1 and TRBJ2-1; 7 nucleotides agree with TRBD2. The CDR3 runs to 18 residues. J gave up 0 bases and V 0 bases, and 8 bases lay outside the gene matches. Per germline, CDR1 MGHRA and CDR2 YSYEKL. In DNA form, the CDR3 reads TGCGCCAGCAGCCAAGATGGGGGGGGGACTCACTCCTACAATGAGCAGTTCTTC. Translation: CASSQDGGGTHSYNEQFF.

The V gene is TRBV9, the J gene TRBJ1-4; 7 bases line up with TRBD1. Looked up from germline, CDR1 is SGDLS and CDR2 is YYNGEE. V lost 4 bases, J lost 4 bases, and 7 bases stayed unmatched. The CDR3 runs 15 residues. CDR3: CASSPAGQNNEKLFF. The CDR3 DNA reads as TGTGCCAGCAGCCCGGCGGGACAGAATAATGAAAAACTGTTTTTT.

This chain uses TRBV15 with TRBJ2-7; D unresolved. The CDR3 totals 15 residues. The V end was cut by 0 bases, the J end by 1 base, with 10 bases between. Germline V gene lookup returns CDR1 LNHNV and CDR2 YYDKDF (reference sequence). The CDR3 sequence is CATSRDLAASYEQYF. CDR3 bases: TGTGCCACCAGCAGAGACCTCGCGGCTTCCTACGAGCAGTACTTC.

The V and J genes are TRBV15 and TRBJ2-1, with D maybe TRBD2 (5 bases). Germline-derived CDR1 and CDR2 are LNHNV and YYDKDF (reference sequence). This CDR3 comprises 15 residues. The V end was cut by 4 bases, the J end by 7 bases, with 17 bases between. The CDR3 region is CATSILPRGANEQFF. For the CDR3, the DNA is TGTGCCACCAGCATCCTCCCACGGGGAGCTAATGAGCAGTTCTTC.